What follows are 26 T cell receptor beta chains derived from one specimen sequenced in a study of shared clonotypes between healthy human individuals. Here immunoSEQ multiplex PCR was the method, and the copy in TCRdb shows in-frame clones only, minus some. This table holds about 2.5 million clones, less than 95% found once. Sequencing used naive CD4+ T cells from PBMCs. This sample's subset: CD45RA+ positively selected. These receptors came from a man between 18 and 29 years old in good health. Some clones in this sample may be carry-over from other donors' samples.

This clone was seen just once. The J gene is TRBJ1-3, the V gene TRBV15, with 10 bases aligning to TRBD1. The CDR3 covers 14 residues. From germline, CDR1 is LNHNV and CDR2 YYDKDF (reference sequence). V lost 6 bases, J lost 6 bases, and 5 bases stayed unmatched. The CDR3 nucleotides are TGTGCCACCAGGATGACAGGGGGCGAAAACACCATATATTTT. Amino acids: CATRMTGGENTIYF.

The chain employs TRBV5-4 and TRBJ1-2, with TRBD1 as a possible D gene (6 bases). This CDR3 has 12 residues. V lost 4 bases and J lost 5, with 9 bases in between. In germline, CDR1 is SGHNT, CDR2 YYREEE (reference sequence). CDR3 sequence: CASSPGQYGYTF. Written as DNA, the CDR3 is TGTGCCAGCAGCCCGGGACAATATGGCTACACCTTC.

The CDR3 sequence: CASSYEGLSTDTQYF. The CDR3 DNA reads as TGTGCCAGCAGTTACGAGGGGCTTAGCACAGATACGCAGTATTTT. The chain couples TRBV6-6 to TRBJ2-3; the D call may be TRBD1 or TRBD2 (5 bases each). V was pared by 2 bases and J by 0 bases, with 9 bases between. Germline V CDR1 and CDR2: MNHNY, SVGAGI (reference sequence). The CDR3 runs to 15 residues.

V gene TRBV6-1 combines with J gene TRBJ2-7; 8 bases line up with TRBD2. The trim removed 2 bases at V and 3 bases at J, leaving 6 bases unmatched. Germline V CDR1 and CDR2: MNHNS, SASEGT. This CDR3 spans 15 amino acids. This CDR3 is CASSETLAGFYEQYF. The CDR3 coding sequence is TGTGCCAGCAGTGAAACGCTAGCGGGTTTCTACGAGCAGTACTTC.

The chain uses TRBV6-5 and TRBJ2-7; 10 nucleotides match TRBD1. Germline CDR1 MNHEY, CDR2 SVGAGI. The junction had 10 bases not matched to a gene; V was cut back by 6 bases and J by 5 bases. The CDR3 is 15 residues long. Written as DNA, the CDR3 is TGTGCCAGCAGCTCAGACAGGGGGCGTATCCACGAGCAGTACTTC. Its translation is CASSSDRGRIHEQYF.

The chain combines TRBV6-5 with TRBJ2-2; D might be TRBD2 (6 bases). The CDR3 has 15 residues. With 2 bases removed from V and 5 bases from J, the gap between germline ends came to 12 bases. Germline CDR1 reads MNHEY; CDR2 reads SVGAGI. The CDR3, as DNA: TGTGCCAGCAGTTACGGCGGGGCAGGGACCGGGGAGCTGTTTTTT. Its protein is CASSYGGAGTGELFF.

The chain recombines TRBV6-5 with TRBJ1-2; 9 bases are shared with TRBD1. Germline V gene sequence: CDR1 MNHEY, CDR2 SVGAGI. This CDR3 contains 13 residues. With 6 bases clipped from V and 4 bases from J, the junction kept 3 bases outside the gene matches. The CDR3 spells CASRPQGAYGYTF. In DNA, the CDR3 is TGTGCCAGCAGACCACAGGGGGCCTATGGCTACACCTTC.

This clone was observed a handful of times. The chain has TRBV30 and TRBJ1-2; D remains unclear. Germline CDR1 is GTSNPN and CDR2 is SVGIG (reference sequence). The CDR3 loop spans 11 amino acids. Trimming left V 0 bases short and J 8 bases short, with 7 bases between. The CDR3, as DNA: TGTGCCTGGAGTGTATGGGCCGGCTACACCTTC. Translation: CAWSVWAGYTF.

The chain is built from TRBV5-6 and TRBJ1-2, with D unclear. V lost 0 bases to trimming and J lost 4 bases, with 16 bases between them. Germline assignment: CDR1 SGHDT and CDR2 YYEEEE. The CDR3 extends over 16 amino acids. DNA for the CDR3: TGTGCCAGCAGCTTGGTGGCCGTTGCTGGGCTCTATGGCTACACCTTC. Translating gives CASSLVAVAGLYGYTF.

This clone appeared a single time. This rearrangement joins TRBV25-1 to TRBJ1-2; the D gene is possibly TRBD1 (5 bases). Germline V gene lookup returns CDR1 MGHDK and CDR2 SYGVNS. V gave up 1 base and J gave up 8 bases, with 17 bases separating them. This CDR3 is 15 amino acids long. In DNA, the CDR3 is TGTGCCAGCAGTGAATTTACGGGACCACGGCGGGGCTACACCTTC. Residues: CASSEFTGPRRGYTF.

The chain has TRBV19 and TRBJ2-3; 8 bases line up with TRBD1. V shed 10 bases and J 8 bases; nucleotides not matched to a gene: 8. The CDR3 spans 12 residues. The V gene's germline CDR1 is LNHDA and CDR2 SQIVND (reference sequence). The CDR3 nucleotides are TGTGCCACCGCGCAGGGGGCGAGTACGCAGTATTTT. Its translation is CATAQGASTQYF.

The V gene is TRBV6-1, the J gene TRBJ2-1; 8 bases map to TRBD1. CDR1 is MNHNS and CDR2 is SASEGT in the germline V gene. The V segment lost 2 bases and the J segment 7 bases; nucleotides outside the gene matches: 7. CDR3 length equals 15 residues. The CDR3 is CASSESQGAGNEQFF. The CDR3 DNA reads TGTGCCAGCAGTGAAAGTCAGGGGGCCGGGAATGAGCAGTTCTTC.

In regard to this clone: This CDR3 is also generated by other DNA sequences in the sample. This sequence joins TRBV18 and TRBJ2-7; D not resolved. This CDR3 comprises 13 residues. Germline V gene lookup returns CDR1 KGHSH and CDR2 LQKENI. Trimming took 3 bases from V and 4 from J, leaving 10 bases between them. Here the CDR3 DNA reads TGTGCCAGCTCACCCCCTTCCATTTACGAGCAGTACTTC. Translated: CASSPPSIYEQYF. Filled out from reference TRBV18 and TRBJ2-7, the complete variable domain reads NAGVMQNPRHLVRRRGQEARLRCSPMKGHSHVYWYRQLPEEGLKFMVYLQKENIIDESGMPKERFSAEFPKEGPSILRIQQVVRGDSAAYFCASSPPSIYEQYFGPGTRLTVT.

The chain links TRBV6-5 to TRBJ1-5, with D possibly matching TRBD1 (5 bases). Germline V CDR1 and CDR2: MNHEY, SVGAGI. The CDR3 consists of 13 residues. V dropped 6 bases and J dropped 7 bases, with 13 bases sitting between them. This CDR3 reads CASRRGVGQPQHF. The CDR3, as DNA: TGTGCCAGCAGAAGAGGGGTGGGCCAGCCCCAGCATTTT.

The V call is TRBV7-2, the J call TRBJ2-3; 9 nucleotides match TRBD2. From germline, CDR1 is SGHTA and CDR2 FQGNSA. This CDR3 region has 15 residues. V lost 1 base to trimming and J lost 6 bases; unmatched junction nucleotides: 5. This CDR3 reads CASSLVGGRGDTQYF. CDR3 nucleotide sequence: TGTGCCAGCAGCTTAGTAGGCGGGAGGGGGGATACGCAGTATTTT. Variable domain in full (rest from reference TRBV7-2 and TRBJ2-3): GAGVSQSPSNKVTEKGKDVELRCDPISGHTALYWYRQSLGQGLEFLIYFQGNSAPDKSGLPSDRFSAERTGGSVSTLTIQRTQQEDSAVYLCASSLVGGRGDTQYFGPGTRLTVL.

The chain has TRBV18 and TRBJ2-7; perhaps D is TRBD1 or TRBD2 (6 bases each). This CDR3 is built from 16 residues. Germline V CDR1 and CDR2: KGHSH, LQKENI. V was pared by 3 bases and J by 6 bases, with 21 bases between. The CDR3 coding sequence is TGTGCCAGCTCACCTCCTTCCGGGGGCGTGAAGGGCGAGCAGTACTTC. This encodes CASSPPSGGVKGEQYF.

The chain recombines TRBV27 with TRBJ1-4, with D maybe TRBD1 (6 bases). Germline assignment: CDR1 MNHEY and CDR2 SMNVEV (reference sequence). V lost 2 bases, J lost 8 bases, and 12 bases lay in between. CDR3 length: 14 amino acids. The CDR3 DNA is TGTGCCAGCAGTTTACAGGGGATAGAAGAAAAACTGTTTTTT. Encoded protein: CASSLQGIEEKLFF.

This chain connects TRBV18 to TRBJ2-2, with D unclear. Looked up from germline, CDR1 is KGHSH and CDR2 is LQKENI. The CDR3 loop spans 16 amino acids. With 6 bases removed from V and 5 bases from J, the gap between germline ends came to 19 bases. The CDR3 sequence is CASSTQSLPETGELFF. The CDR3 region has the DNA TGTGCCAGCTCTACACAGTCACTACCAGAAACCGGGGAGCTGTTTTTT.

This clone was counted once. The chain combines TRBV5-1 with TRBJ2-1; D might be TRBD2 (5 bases). Germline V gene lookup returns CDR1 SGHRS and CDR2 YFSETQ. This CDR3 comprises 14 residues. V was shortened by 5 bases and J by 5 bases, with 14 bases between the two germline ends. The CDR3 DNA reads TGCGCCAGCAGGATCGGGTCAGCGGACAATGAGCAGTTCTTC. As protein: CASRIGSADNEQFF.

This clone showed up just once. This chain joins TRBV9 and TRBJ2-7; D gene uncertain. Germline loops: CDR1 SGDLS, CDR2 YYNGEE. Trimming took 0 bases from V and 0 from J, leaving 7 bases between them. This CDR3 has 14 amino acids. This chain's CDR3 is CASSVGANSYEQYF. The CDR3 DNA sequence: TGTGCCAGCAGCGTAGGGGCCAACTCCTACGAGCAGTACTTC.

This clone appeared a single time. The V gene is TRBV4-2, the J gene TRBJ1-2; 11 nucleotides line up with TRBD1. Germline CDR1 is LGHNA and CDR2 is YNFKEQ. The V and J ends lost 3 bases and 2 bases, in that order; junction bases with no gene match: 2. The CDR3 has 15 amino acids. CDR3 in amino acids: CASSQRTGGNYGYTF. The DNA of the CDR3 is TGTGCCAGCAGCCAGAGGACAGGGGGCAACTATGGCTACACCTTC.

This chain connects TRBV9 to TRBJ1-5; no definite D call. Germline-derived CDR1 and CDR2 are SGDLS and YYNGEE. Trimming pared 1 base from V and 3 bases from J, leaving 14 bases between. The CDR3 extends over 16 amino acids. In DNA form, the CDR3 reads TGTGCCAGCAGCGTATCAGCGGAGCAGATCAATCAGCCCCAGCATTTT. Translation: CASSVSAEQINQPQHF.

This clone occurred once. This chain joins TRBV15 and TRBJ2-5; maybe TRBD2 (5 bases). V lost 0 bases and J 2 bases, leaving 10 bases between the germline ends. Looked up from germline, CDR1 is LNHNV and CDR2 is YYDKDF (reference sequence). The CDR3 runs 15 residues. For the CDR3, the DNA is TGTGCCACCAGCAGAGATCGGGGAGTACAAGAGACCCAGTACTTC. Residues: CATSRDRGVQETQYF.

The chain couples TRBV19 to TRBJ1-1; a weak D match, TRBD1 (6 bases). V was shortened by 4 bases and J by 4 bases, with 10 bases between the two germline ends. This CDR3 spans 13 amino acids. Germline V lookup: CDR1 LNHDA, CDR2 SQIVND (reference sequence). Here the CDR3 reads CASSKGGGTEAFF. CDR3 in DNA: TGTGCCAGTAGTAAGGGGGGAGGCACTGAAGCTTTCTTT.

This chain uses TRBV5-1 with TRBJ2-3; 10 bases are shared with TRBD1. V dropped 4 bases and J dropped 4; count of bases not matched to a gene: 9. Germline V gives CDR1 SGHRS, CDR2 YFSETQ. The CDR3 consists of 16 residues. Written as DNA, the CDR3 is TGCGCCAGCAGCATCGTCCGGGACAGGGGTCCAGATACGCAGTATTTT. This translates into CASSIVRDRGPDTQYF.

This clone was seen just once. The gene calls are TRBV5-8 and TRBJ2-2; TRBD2 matches 9 bases. Trimming at V came to 5 bases and at J to 4 bases, leaving 6 bases not matched to a gene. The CDR3 is made up of 15 amino acids. CDR1 and CDR2 from the germline V gene are SGHTS and YDEGEE. The CDR3 protein is CASSRSGSLTGELFF. CDR3 DNA sequence: TGTGCCAGCAGTCGTAGCGGGAGTCTCACCGGGGAGCTGTTTTTT.